The clone carrying this T cell receptor beta chain was recorded a few times. Its antigen is undetermined. CDR3 length: 15 residues. Germline V lookup: CDR1 ENHRY, CDR2 SYGVKD. V lost 4 bases and J lost 3; bases outside the gene matches: 7. Researchers ran the PCR with 60 Vbeta and 13 Jbeta primers. Sequenced by immunoSEQ multiplex PCR; TCRdb stores in-frame clones only, minus some. Here the sample spans almost 200,000 clones, more than 75% being singletons. This entry is derived from a study of cytomegalovirus exposure and HLA in healthy donors. Study results and limitations: Sequencing probably produced one cluster of sequence variants that were highly shared.

This chain connects TRBV10-3 to TRBJ1-1; TRBD1 matches at 8 bases. Sample: PBMCs. The sequence was collected from a male donor in good health and CMV-seropositive. In nucleotides, the CDR3 is TGTGCCATCAGTGTAACCGGGACAGGTTACACTGAAGCTTTCTTT. Residues: CAISVTGTGYTEAFF.